This T cell receptor beta chain was obtained from a study of PD-1 blockade in classical Hodgkin lymphoma. General study points: CD4+ TCR diversity climbed significantly by C4D1, unlike CD8+ TCR diversity. The causes of the repertoire differences, possibly disease activity or prior therapy, remain undefined.

Every patient was affected by relapse after autologous stem cell transplantation, while exposure to brentuximab vedotin was not uniform. The method was immunoSEQ multiplex PCR; TCRdb's version includes in-frame clones alone and lacks a portion of them. This table has 90,000 to 120,000 clones, 70% to 90% appearing once. As to this clone: Its antigen is unknown.

The receptor comes from a human donor with classical Hodgkin lymphoma. The sample consisted of peripheral blood mononuclear cells (PBMCs), taken before the second cycle of nivolumab.

The CDR3 DNA reads as TGTGCCTGGAGTGAGGGTAGCGGGAGGGTTGAGCAGTTCTTC. It encodes CAWSEGSGRVEQFF. The V gene is TRBV30, the J gene TRBJ2-1; 11 bases map to TRBD2. The J segment lost 9 bases and the V segment lost 1 base, leaving 5 bases of the junction unmatched. Germline V lookup: CDR1 GTSNPN, CDR2 SVGIG (reference sequence). The CDR3 is 14 amino acids.